This entry describes one T cell receptor beta chain. The antigen is not known. The donors formed part of the approximately 110-subject validation cohort, distinct from the approximately 670-subject first cohort. This specimen comes from a study of cytomegalovirus exposure and HLA in healthy donors. Overall study results and limits: Most observed TCR sequences were rare, whereas some public TCRs were detected in many donors. Reportedly, diagnosis of cytomegalovirus status by the classifier showed high specificity and sensitivity. The study put around 180 TCR beta chains on its list as cytomegalovirus-associated.

Germline V lookup: CDR1 SGHVS, CDR2 FNYEAQ. With V trimmed by 4 bases and J by 2 bases, 7 bases remained unmatched. There are 17 residues in the CDR3. Libraries were prepared by immunoSEQ multiplex PCR; TCRdb keeps only in-frame clonotypes and omits some of them. The sample carries 90,000 to 120,000 clones, around 95% recorded once. The chain employs TRBV7-6 and TRBJ2-2, with 10 nucleotides matching TRBD2. The sequencing input was PBMCs. This clonotype was obtained from a woman aged 18-35 years in good health and CMV-seronegative. The chain's CDR3 is CASSWERGGLNTGELFF. The CDR3, as DNA: TGTGCCAGCAGCTGGGAGCGGGGGGGCCTAAACACCGGGGAGCTGTTTTTT.